Presented here are 2 T cell receptor beta chains from one specimen sequenced in a study of T cell responses to AZD1222 COVID-19 vaccine. Data came from immunoSEQ multiplex PCR; TCRdb stores just in-frame clones and leaves some out. The sample yields about 110,000 clones, 81% seen once. The sequencing used peripheral blood, collected on day 0 of AZD1222 vaccination. All receptors derive from an adult in good health.

This CDR3 is CASSSSGGYEQYF. For the CDR3, the DNA is TGTGCCAGCAGTTCCAGTGGGGGGTACGAGCAGTACTTC. The chain links TRBV7-9 to TRBJ2-7; TRBD2 is a possible D gene (6 bases). Per germline, CDR1 SEHNR and CDR2 FQNEAQ (reference sequence). V was trimmed by 6 bases and J by 4 bases, leaving 13 bases between them. CDR3 size: 13 residues.

This chain links TRBV4-3 with TRBJ1-5; no clear D. Trimming stripped 1 base from V and 4 bases from J, with 8 bases between. The CDR3 length is 14 residues. In germline, CDR1 is LGHNA, CDR2 YSLEER. The CDR3 nucleotides read TGCGCCAGCAGCCAAGCACGGAGGAATCAGCCCCAGCATTTT. Translating it yields CASSQARRNQPQHF.